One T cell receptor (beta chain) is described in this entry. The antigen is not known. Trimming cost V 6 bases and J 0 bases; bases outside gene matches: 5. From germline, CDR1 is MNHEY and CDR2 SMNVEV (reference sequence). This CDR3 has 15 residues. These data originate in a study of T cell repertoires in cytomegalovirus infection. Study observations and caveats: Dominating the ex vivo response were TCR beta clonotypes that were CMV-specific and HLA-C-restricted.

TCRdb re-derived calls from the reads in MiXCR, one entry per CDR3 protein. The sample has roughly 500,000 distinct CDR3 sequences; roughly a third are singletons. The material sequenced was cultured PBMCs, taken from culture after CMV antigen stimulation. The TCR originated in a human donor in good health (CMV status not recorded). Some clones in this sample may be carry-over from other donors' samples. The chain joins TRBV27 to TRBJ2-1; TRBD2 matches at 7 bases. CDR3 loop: CASRVLAASYNEQFF. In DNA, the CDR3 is TGTGCCAGCAGAGTTCTAGCGGCCTCCTACAATGAGCAGTTCTTC.